The T cell receptor (beta chain) described here comes from a study of T cells in Graves' hyperthyroidism and ophthalmopathy. Study-level points and caveats: Before onset, by a median of around six months, the model predicted ophthalmopathy.

Many counts were recorded for this clonotype. Its specificity is unknown. The source material, RNA transcripts, was used to amplify TCR beta CDR3 regions. The HTBI primer set served for first-round RT-PCR of the TCR CDR3. TCRdb re-called the multiplex PCR reads through MiXCR, storing one row per CDR3 protein. The table includes about 270,000 distinct CDR3 sequences, 15% detected once. From germline, CDR1 is SGDLS and CDR2 YYNGEE. V was clipped by 0 bases and J by 3 bases, with 12 bases between them. The CDR3 has 15 amino acids. The chain recombines TRBV9 with TRBJ1-2; D is uncertain. Sequenced material: blood. The clonotype was recovered from a woman in her 50s with Graves' hyperthyroidism that later progressed to Graves' ophthalmopathy. CDR3 residues: CASSVAPDGYYGYTF. CDR3 coding DNA: TGTGCCAGCAGCGTAGCCCCCGACGGATACTATGGCTACACCTTC.